This entry features one T cell receptor beta chain sequence. The protocol was immunoSEQ multiplex PCR, while the TCRdb copy is restricted to in-frame clones and leaves out a portion. Among just under 60,000 clones, roughly 90% were seen once, and the ten largest hold less than 2%. The data are from a study of control samples from healthy donors and cancer patients. This CDR3 has 16 residues. V lost 3 bases to trimming and J lost 5 bases; unmatched junction nucleotides: 11. Germline assignment: CDR1 LGHDT and CDR2 YNNKEL (reference sequence). This chain uses TRBV3-1 (or the pseudogene TRBV3-2) with TRBJ2-7; 9 nucleotides line up with TRBD1. The TCR was taken from a man in his forties with colorectal cancer. Sequencing was done on a sample of PBMCs. The CDR3 region is CASSHRFGQGINEQYF. Written as DNA, the CDR3 is TGTGCCAGCAGCCACCGCTTCGGACAGGGGATCAACGAGCAGTACTTC.